The 32 T cell receptor beta chains in this list originate from one sample, sequenced in a study of blood T cell repertoires in COVID-19 (dated by TCRdb to the early 2020s). The method behind the library was the immunoSEQ multiplex PCR assay. TCRdb carries this immuneACCESS record with in-frame sequences only. Its versions omit some clonotypes, under half of them owing to an unresolved V gene in the studies checked, with the rest unexplained. In all, the sample holds around 200,000 clones, and 75% to 85% of those were seen once. The top ten clonotypes cover about 6.5% of the sample. Sequences were obtained from peripheral blood. Every receptor here comes from a woman in her forties with COVID-19, enrolled during active disease.

The count of this clone is one. This sequence joins TRBV6-4 and TRBJ1-1; D may be TRBD1 (5 bases). The germline gives CDR1 MRHNA, CDR2 SNTAGT. This CDR3 has 16 residues. V lost 0 bases and J lost 0, with 11 bases in between. CDR3 bases: TGTGCCAGCAGTGACTCCCGCAAAGGGGTGAACACTGAAGCTTTCTTT. Protein sequence: CASSDSRKGVNTEAFF.

V gene TRBV29-1 combines with J gene TRBJ1-2, with 9 bases aligning to TRBD1. The CDR3 contains 14 residues. Germline CDR1 and CDR2: SQVTM and ANQGSEA. The trim removed 4 bases at V and 4 bases at J, leaving 7 bases unmatched. The CDR3 DNA reads as TGCAGCGTTGGTTACAGGGGGCGAGTCTATGGCTACACCTTC. Its protein product is CSVGYRGRVYGYTF.

This clone was recorded once. The genes are TRBV5-5 and TRBJ2-3, with 8 bases identical to TRBD2. V lost 1 base and J lost 3; bases outside the gene matches: 4. Looked up from germline, CDR1 is SGHKS and CDR2 is YYEKEE (reference sequence). CDR3 size: 15 residues. The CDR3 region is CASSLTSGKTDTQYF. The CDR3 DNA reads as TGTGCCAGCAGCTTGACTAGCGGCAAAACAGATACGCAGTATTTT.

The chain has TRBV1 and TRBJ2-7; no DNA check was done on the table's D call, TRBD2. TRBV1 is classified as a pseudogene. The CDR3 length is 16 residues. CDR3: CTSSHGVGGQTYEQYF. For the CDR3, the DNA is TGCACCAGCAGCCATGGAGTCGGCGGCCAGACCTACGAGCAGTACTTC.

This clone was seen at least ten times. Additional DNA sequences in this sample encode the identical CDR3. This chain links TRBV12-3 or TRBV12-4 with TRBJ1-2; 7 nucleotides agree with TRBD1. The length of the CDR3 is 13 residues. V lost 5 bases to trimming and J lost 4 bases; unmatched junction nucleotides: 4. The CDR3 DNA reads TGTGCCAGCAGTCTGACAGGGTCCTATGGCTACACCTTC. Encoded protein: CASSLTGSYGYTF.

This clone showed up just once. This chain links TRBV28 with TRBJ1-4; 8 bases map to TRBD1. Per germline, CDR1 MDHEN and CDR2 SYDVKM. The CDR3 length is 14 residues. J lost 5 bases, V lost 8 bases, and 7 bases had no gene match. The CDR3 here is CASCSGQGNEKLFF. As DNA, the CDR3 is TGTGCCAGCTGCTCCGGACAGGGAAATGAAAAACTGTTTTTT.

The genes are TRBV30 and TRBJ1-3; no definite D call. This CDR3 comprises 13 residues. Germline V lookup: CDR1 GTSNPN, CDR2 SVGIG (reference sequence). The V end lost 3 bases, the J end lost 8 bases, and 14 bases lay between the germline ends. This chain's CDR3 is CAWRRRLEDTIYF. The CDR3 bases are TGTGCCTGGAGGAGGCGCTTGGAAGACACCATATATTTT.

V usage is TRBV6-2 or TRBV6-3 and J usage is TRBJ2-3, with 11 bases aligning to TRBD2. Trimming at V came to 6 bases and at J to 6 bases, leaving 14 bases not matched to a gene. Germline CDR1 MNHEY, CDR2 SVGEGT. The CDR3 has 17 amino acids. The CDR3 here is CASSRTVGLAGLDTQYF. The CDR3 bases are TGTGCCAGCAGCCGCACTGTCGGACTAGCGGGTTTGGATACGCAGTATTTT.

The chain couples TRBV19 to TRBJ2-1, with TRBD2 identical over 13 bases. Germline V gene sequence: CDR1 LNHDA, CDR2 SQIVND (reference sequence). The CDR3 has 15 residues. J was trimmed by 9 bases and V by 6 bases; bases with no gene match: 8. CDR3 DNA sequence: TGTGCCAGTAGCGGGACTAGCGGGGTTAAGGTTGAGCAGTTCTTC. Its translation is CASSGTSGVKVEQFF.

This chain connects TRBV10-3 to TRBJ1-2; the D gene is possibly TRBD1 (6 bases). The germline V and J ends were trimmed by 9 bases and 5 bases, with 16 bases remaining between them. Germline values: CDR1 ENHRY, CDR2 SYGVKD. The length of the CDR3 is 13 residues. The CDR3 coding sequence is TGTGCCATGACGGCGACAGGTGGTTATGGCTACACCTTC. Amino acid sequence: CAMTATGGYGYTF.

This rearrangement joins TRBV5-1 to TRBJ2-2, with 9 bases fitting TRBD2. Trimming removed 0 bases from V and 5 bases from J; junction bases left unmatched: 5. Germline V gene lookup returns CDR1 SGHRS and CDR2 YFSETQ. The CDR3 spans 16 residues. CDR3 nucleotide sequence: TGCGCCAGCAGCTTGGCAGCTAGCGGGGTAACCGGGGAGCTGTTTTTT. Translation gives CASSLAASGVTGELFF.

This clone was found once. The chain combines TRBV2 with TRBJ1-6, with D perhaps TRBD1 (6 bases). Germline V gives CDR1 SNHLY, CDR2 FYNNEI. This CDR3 has 17 amino acids. The germline V and J ends were trimmed by 0 bases and 5 bases, with 14 bases remaining between them. The CDR3 nucleotides are TGTGCCAGCAGTGAAGCAGGTGGGGGCACTAATAATTCACCCCTCCACTTT. It translates to CASSEAGGGTNNSPLHF.

The J gene is TRBJ2-7, the V gene TRBV6-1; tentative D call: TRBD1 (6 bases). In germline, CDR1 is MNHNS, CDR2 SASEGT. CDR3 size: 16 residues. V lost 3 bases, J lost 4 bases, and 19 bases lay in between. The CDR3 is CASSDATGTRGYEQYF. The DNA for the CDR3 is TGTGCCAGCAGTGACGCTACAGGGACAAGGGGTTACGAGCAGTACTTC.

The V gene is TRBV5-1, the J gene TRBJ1-1, with D perhaps matching TRBD1 (5 bases). The germline CDR1 and CDR2 sequences are SGHRS and YFSETQ. This CDR3 is 15 amino acids long. Between the trimmed V and J ends, which lost 0 bases and 1 base, there was a span of 10 bases. CDR3 residues: CASSLGGRRNTEAFF. As DNA, the CDR3 is TGCGCCAGCAGCTTGGGGGGCAGACGGAACACTGAAGCTTTCTTT. The variable domain in full, with the rest retrieved from reference TRBV5-1 and TRBJ1-1, is KAGVTQTPRYLIKTRGQQVTLSCSPISGHRSVSWYQQTPGQGLQFLFEYFSETQRNKGNFPGRFSGRQFSNSRSEMNVSTLELGDSALYLCASSLGGRRNTEAFFGQGTRLTVV.

This sequence joins TRBV5-1 and TRBJ2-2, with 7 nucleotides matching TRBD1. V lost 6 bases and J lost 1; bases outside the gene matches: 3. The CDR3 extends over 14 amino acids. Germline-derived CDR1 and CDR2 are SGHRS and YFSETQ. The CDR3 nucleotides read TGCGCCAGCAAGGGACAGATGAACACCGGGGAGCTGTTTTTT. It codes for CASKGQMNTGELFF.

CDR3: CASSHQQPSGQYF. CDR3 nucleotide sequence: TGTGCCAGCAGCCACCAGCAGCCTTCGGGGCAGTACTTC. The chain combines TRBV3-1 (or the pseudogene TRBV3-2) with TRBJ2-7; unclear D gene. The germline V gene encodes CDR1 LGHDT and CDR2 YNNKEL (reference sequence). The CDR3 extends over 13 amino acids. The ends were cut back, 3 bases at V and 9 bases at J, with 15 bases in the middle.

This clone was counted only a few times. The chain uses TRBV29-1 and TRBJ2-4; a possible D gene is TRBD2 (6 bases). V shed 4 bases and J shed 7 bases, with 11 bases lying between them. Germline V CDR1 and CDR2: SQVTM, ANQGSEA. There are 12 residues in the CDR3. The CDR3 DNA reads as TGCAGCGTTGGGGAGGAGGCCAACATTCAGTACTTC. It encodes CSVGEEANIQYF.

This sequence joins TRBV7-2 and TRBJ2-1; the D is unclear. The CDR3 loop spans 13 amino acids. CDR1 SGHTA and CDR2 FQGNSA come from the germline V gene. With 1 base removed from V and 7 bases from J, the gap between germline ends came to 8 bases. In nucleotides, the CDR3 is TGTGCCAGCAGCTTAGATTGGCCTAATGAGCAGTTCTTC. It yields the protein CASSLDWPNEQFF.

The genes are TRBV7-9 and TRBJ1-1, with 9 bases lining up with TRBD1. Germline V CDR1 and CDR2: SEHNR, FQNEAQ (reference sequence). The CDR3 consists of 18 residues. V gave up 5 bases and J gave up 1 base; unmatched junction bases: 14. For the CDR3, the DNA is TGTGCCAGCAGCACTAGTGTATTTTGGGGACAGGGGAACACTGAAGCTTTCTTT. This translates into CASSTSVFWGQGNTEAFF.

The chain couples TRBV13 to TRBJ1-5, with 7 bases that match TRBD1. J lost 0 bases, V lost 5 bases, and 7 bases had no gene match. Germline V lookup: CDR1 PRHDT, CDR2 FYEKMQ (reference sequence). There are 16 residues in the CDR3. In DNA form, the CDR3 reads TGTGCCAGCAGCCAGGGACAGAAGTATAGCAATCAGCCCCAGCATTTT. Its translation is CASSQGQKYSNQPQHF.

The J gene is TRBJ1-6, the V gene TRBV7-2; tentatively, D is TRBD1 (6 bases). The CDR3 length is 16 residues. Trimming shortened V by 2 bases and J by 5 bases, and 13 bases separated the two germline ends. Per germline, CDR1 SGHTA and CDR2 FQGNSA. CDR3 nucleotides: TGTGCCAGCAGCTTAAGGACGTCAGGGGATAATTCACCCCTCCACTTT. Its protein product is CASSLRTSGDNSPLHF.

The chain links TRBV30 to TRBJ1-1, with TRBD1 as a possible D gene (5 bases). This CDR3 is built from 13 residues. CDR1 is GTSNPN, CDR2 SVGIG, per germline (reference sequence). V was pared by 0 bases and J by 7 bases, with 12 bases between. The CDR3 DNA is TGTGCCTGGAGTGTACGTTTTGACAGTGAAGCTTTCTTT. Its protein is CAWSVRFDSEAFF.

V and J are TRBV7-9 and TRBJ2-7; D is ambiguous. CDR1 and CDR2 from the germline V gene are SEHNR and FQNEAQ (reference sequence). This CDR3 is built from 11 residues. Trimming pared 5 bases from V and 3 bases from J, leaving 5 bases between. In DNA, the CDR3 is TGTGCCAGCAGCACCTACTACGAGCAGTACTTC. Translated: CASSTYYEQYF.

This sequence joins TRBV10-1 and TRBJ2-7; 9 bases agree with TRBD1. There are 13 residues in the CDR3. Germline V lookup: CDR1 WNHNN, CDR2 SYGVQD (reference sequence). Trimming at V came to 6 bases and at J to 7 bases, leaving 7 bases not matched to a gene. The chain's CDR3 is CASSRDRAREQYF. The CDR3 DNA follows: TGCGCCAGCAGCCGGGACAGGGCGAGGGAGCAGTACTTC.

Only a few counts were recorded for this clone. The chain is built from TRBV5-6 and TRBJ1-6; 12 bases line up with TRBD1. The CDR3 is 16 amino acids. Germline CDR1 SGHDT, CDR2 YYEEEE. Trimming took 7 bases from V and 5 from J; bases not matched to a gene: 7. The CDR3 DNA reads TGTGCCAGCGCATCAAGGGACAGGGGGCATAATTCACCCCTCCACTTT. It codes for CASASRDRGHNSPLHF.

This sequence joins TRBV5-6 and TRBJ1-6, with TRBD1 matching over 7 bases. CDR1 and CDR2 from the germline V gene are SGHDT and YYEEEE. This CDR3 is 14 amino acids long. The V gene end was trimmed by 1 base and the J gene end by 8 bases; junction bases not matched to a gene: 3. CDR3 DNA sequence: TGTGCCAGCAGCTTGCACAGGGGAGATTCACCCCTCCACTTT. Residues: CASSLHRGDSPLHF.

The V gene is TRBV28, the J gene TRBJ2-5, with 12 nucleotides matching TRBD2. This CDR3 region has 18 residues. The germline gives CDR1 MDHEN, CDR2 SYDVKM. With V trimmed by 3 bases and J by 2 bases, 10 bases remained unmatched. CDR3 in DNA: TGTGCCAGCAGTTTCAGACTAGCGGGAGTGAGGGGGCAAGAGACCCAGTACTTC. Protein: CASSFRLAGVRGQETQYF. Full variable domain (outside the CDR3, taken from reference TRBV28 and TRBJ2-5): DVKVTQSSRYLVKRTGEKVFLECVQDMDHENMFWYRQDPGLGLRLIYFSYDVKMKEKGDIPEGYSVSREKKERFSLILESASTNQTSMYLCASSFRLAGVRGQETQYFGPGTRLLVL.

The chain is built from TRBV3-1 (or the pseudogene TRBV3-2) and TRBJ2-4; D uncertain. V lost 1 base and J 5 bases, leaving 9 bases between the germline ends. CDR1 and CDR2 from the germline V gene are LGHDT and YNNKEL (reference sequence). The CDR3 spans 14 residues. The DNA for the CDR3 is TGTGCCAGCAGCCAAGGAGGTTCTCAAAACATTCAGTACTTC. Protein product: CASSQGGSQNIQYF.

The chain joins TRBV7-6 to TRBJ2-7, with D unresolved. CDR3 length equals 15 residues. The germline V gene has CDR1 SGHVS and CDR2 FNYEAQ. The V end lost 1 base, the J end lost 0 bases, and 10 bases lay between the germline ends. The CDR3 loop reads CASSLVDSSSYEQYF. CDR3 nucleotides: TGTGCCAGCAGCTTAGTCGACTCCAGCTCCTACGAGCAGTACTTC.

This sequence joins TRBV29-1 and TRBJ2-2, with TRBD1 identical over 9 bases. Trimming removed 6 bases from V and 1 base from J; junction bases left unmatched: 6. The CDR3 loop spans 15 amino acids. The germline V gene encodes CDR1 SQVTM and CDR2 ANQGSEA. The CDR3 loop is CSVSPGQGNTGELFF. The CDR3, as DNA: TGCAGCGTGAGCCCGGGACAGGGGAACACCGGGGAGCTGTTTTTT.

V usage is TRBV4-1 and J usage is TRBJ1-1; unclear D gene. The germline V gene encodes CDR1 MGHRA and CDR2 YSYEKL. There are 13 residues in the CDR3. V gave up 0 bases and J gave up 7 bases, with 9 bases separating them. The CDR3 region is CASSQDVRNEAFF. In DNA, the CDR3 is TGCGCCAGCAGCCAAGACGTGCGCAATGAAGCTTTCTTT.

The rearrangement links TRBV18 to TRBJ2-7, with 12 bases aligning to TRBD1. Germline V gene data show CDR1 as KGHSH and CDR2 as LQKENI. Unmatched junction bases numbered 9, after V lost 4 bases and J lost 5 bases. The CDR3 has 16 residues. The CDR3: CASSQRDRGLPHEQYF. CDR3 DNA: TGTGCCAGCTCACAAAGGGACAGGGGGCTCCCCCACGAGCAGTACTTC.